This section outlines one T cell receptor (beta chain) sequence together with its context. Its antigen is not known. The data were obtained in a study of T cell responses to AZD1222 COVID-19 vaccine. The CDR3 has 15 amino acids. V shed 5 bases, J shed 7 bases, and the junction held 8 bases outside the gene matches. Germline CDR1 reads SGHTA; CDR2 reads FQGTGA. The repertoire was sequenced with immunoSEQ multiplex PCR; TCRdb's copy has only in-frame clones and lacks some. This sample has approximately 120,000 clones; about 83% occur once, and the top ten carry 10% to 15%. Study-level points and caveats: The donor group comprised mostly white British people and more females; the analysis possibly underestimated clonal diversity. Just 5 to 7 AZD1222 recipients were seropositive at baseline. Vaccination with two AZD1222 doses was followed by a rise in Spike-specific TCR breadth and depth.

This TCR was recovered from an adult in good health. The chain links TRBV7-3 to TRBJ2-2, with 9 positions matching TRBD2. Sequenced here: peripheral blood, sampled on day 0 of AZD1222 vaccination. CDR3 sequence (DNA): TGTGCCAGCAGCCCAACGGGAGCGGGAGGCGGGGAGCTGTTTTTT. It translates to CASSPTGAGGGELFF.